The source of this T cell receptor beta chain is a study of identical twins. Germline V gene lookup returns CDR1 SGHAT and CDR2 FQNNGV. There are 16 residues in the CDR3. Trimming removed 3 bases from V and 0 bases from J, with 11 bases in between. TCRdb recomputed calls from the 5' RACE reads with MiXCR, one row per CDR3 protein. The sample has more than 200,000 distinct CDR3 sequences; about a tenth are singletons. Only healthy Caucasians were enrolled as donors. Study results and caveats: Reduced insertions were recorded for abundant cord blood beta clonotypes, with no such pattern in memory repertoires. The study drew conclusions from cross-sectional statistical analysis, not from following the same donors.

Comment on this clonotype: The antigen remains undetermined.

The chain couples TRBV11-2 to TRBJ2-2; possibly TRBD2 for D (5 bases). This TCR was sampled from a young woman in good health. The sample taken for sequencing was memory (CD45RO+) T cells sorted from blood. CDR3 in amino acids: CASSFRSGSNTGELFF. CDR3 DNA: TGTGCCAGCAGCTTTAGGAGCGGTTCGAACACCGGGGAGCTGTTTTTT.